The source of this T cell receptor (beta chain) is a study of post-analysis software for immune sequencing data. Study information: Included courses were relapsing-remitting and secondary progressive multiple sclerosis; progressive-relapsing multiple sclerosis was also included.

TCR beta libraries were prepared from cDNA with unique molecular identifiers. A population of about 1 to 11 million T cells gave rise to around 530,000 cDNA molecules. TCRdb redid the calling of the PCR reads with MiXCR, one entry per CDR3 protein. Of 400,000 to 500,000 distinct CDR3 sequences listed, about 40% are singletons. This clonotype was seen a few times. Antigen specificity is unknown. Study-wide results and limits: The study found significantly lower normalized Chao1 diversity in multiple sclerosis patients than in controls. Comparison of patients with controls showed about 5 TRBV segments more frequent in patients, TRBV5-6, TRBV5-1 and TRBV20-1 among them. F measure showed strong co-clustering of same-batch samples.

Germline V gene lookup returns CDR1 SGHVS and CDR2 FQNEAQ. The V end lost 1 base, the J end lost 5 bases, and 12 bases lay between the germline ends. The CDR3 consists of 14 residues. V gene TRBV7-8 combines with J gene TRBJ2-7, with D possibly being TRBD1 or TRBD2 (5 bases each). The sequenced material came from blood. The receptor's source is a girl aged 2-15 years with multiple sclerosis. CDR3 coding DNA: TGTGCCAGCAGCTTAGAGATGAGGGGCGACGAGCAGTACTTC. Amino acid sequence: CASSLEMRGDEQYF.